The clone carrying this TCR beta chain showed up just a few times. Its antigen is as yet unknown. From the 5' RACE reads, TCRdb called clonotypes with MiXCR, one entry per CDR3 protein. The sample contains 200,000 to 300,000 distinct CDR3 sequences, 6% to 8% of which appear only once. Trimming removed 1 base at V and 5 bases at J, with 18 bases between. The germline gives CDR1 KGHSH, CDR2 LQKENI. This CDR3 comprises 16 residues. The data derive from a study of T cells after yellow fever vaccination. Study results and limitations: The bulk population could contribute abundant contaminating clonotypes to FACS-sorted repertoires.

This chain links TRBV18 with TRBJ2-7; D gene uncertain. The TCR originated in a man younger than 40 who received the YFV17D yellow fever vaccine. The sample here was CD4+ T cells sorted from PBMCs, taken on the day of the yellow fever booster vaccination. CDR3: CASSPLLGVGSHEQYF. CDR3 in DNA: TGTGCCAGCTCACCACTGCTTGGAGTGGGGTCCCACGAGCAGTACTTC.